This T cell receptor beta chain derives from a study of blood T cell repertoires in COVID-19. Whole-study context: Both acute and convalescent COVID-19 samples were obtained from the United States, Italy and Spain. PBMCs, B-cell-depleted T cells, or T cells were the source of the cDNA or gDNA that made up the material.

Per the original data handling: Estimation of nucleated cell counts was performed using reference gene primer amplification. Clones were read by immunoSEQ multiplex PCR, and TCRdb kept only the in-frame ones, dropping some. D and trimming come from the DNA, and the V and J calls and clone size come from that table. The sample records more than 200,000 clones, about 88% being singletons. The count of this clone is one. Sequencing was carried out using peripheral blood. The TCR sequence derives from a woman aged 55-75 years with acute or convalescent COVID-19.

CDR3 residues: CASSLRPTVRGSPLHF. DNA for the CDR3: TGTGCCAGCAGCTTAAGGCCTACGGTTCGGGGTTCACCCCTCCACTTT. The J gene is TRBJ1-6, the V gene TRBV11-2; no definite D call. Germline CDR1 SGHAT, CDR2 FQNNGV. This CDR3 has 16 amino acids. Trimming took 2 bases from V and 9 from J, leaving 17 bases between them.